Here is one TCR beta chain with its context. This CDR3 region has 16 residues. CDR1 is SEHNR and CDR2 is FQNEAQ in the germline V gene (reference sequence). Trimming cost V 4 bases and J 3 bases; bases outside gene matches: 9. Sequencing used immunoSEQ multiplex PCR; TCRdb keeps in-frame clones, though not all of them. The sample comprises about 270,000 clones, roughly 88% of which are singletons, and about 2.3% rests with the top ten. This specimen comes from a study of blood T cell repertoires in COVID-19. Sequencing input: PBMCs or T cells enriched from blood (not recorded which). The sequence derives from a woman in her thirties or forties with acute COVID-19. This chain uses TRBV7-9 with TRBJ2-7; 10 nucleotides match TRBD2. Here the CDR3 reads CASSSSIAGGIYEQYF. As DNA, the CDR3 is TGTGCCAGCAGCTCCTCTATAGCGGGGGGAATCTACGAGCAGTACTTC.